This T cell receptor (beta chain) was sequenced during a study of early T cells in non-severe SARS-CoV-2 infection (dated by TCRdb to 2020 to 2022). For the wider study: Because TCR sequencing relied on bulk RNA taken from unsorted whole blood, pairing of alpha and beta chains was not possible. What the work shows at the level of the full study, not this receptor alone: VDJdb matching was skewed toward anti-spike CD8 responses, so virus-specific expansions were likely underestimated and private and CD4 specificities were missed.

The CDR3, cysteine through phenylalanine, is 14 amino acids long. Of all the DNA, just the CDR3 is kept, 42 bases in frame from base 1. Germline trimming amounts to 1 base on V and 4 bases on J, with 5 as the count of junction bases outside the gene matches. The germline V gene (reference sequence) provides CDR1 DFQATT and CDR2 SNEGSKA. This was a case-control study nested in a cohort of healthcare workers in London, UK, who had nasopharyngeal swab PCR tests and blood samples taken every week. Between 23 and 31 March 2020, the week of the UK lockdown, healthcare workers were enrolled and then followed up weekly for as long as 16 weeks. Library preparation was by 5' RACE. The sequencer listed for this sample is NextSeq 500. To correct for sequencing error and PCR bias, the TCR library protocol tagged individual cDNA molecules with unique molecular identifiers. Both TCR alpha and beta chains were sequenced, and tight co-correlation was observed between alpha and beta sequence abundances in each sample. Under the source paper's analysis protocol: V gene, J gene and CDR3 annotation of TCR sequences was performed with Decombinator V4. Expanded TCRs were defined as changing significantly between any two time points under a Poisson model with p below 0.0001. TCR abundances were normalised to the total number of TCRs sequenced in each sample and reported as counts per million. TRAV1-2 paired with TRAJ12, TRAJ20 or TRAJ33 defined MAIT TCRs, while TRAV10 paired with TRAJ18 defined iNKT TCRs. VDJdb, accessed 1 November 2021, was searched for CMV, EBV and SARS-CoV-2 annotated TCRs, with TCRs annotated for multiple antigens excluded. The public sequencing data were trimmed at Q25 with fastp and processed into clonotypes with MiXCR by TCRdb, which kept only in-frame beta chains. Every CDR3 protein is listed once, alongside the most common genes and DNA of its rows. TCRdb, not the original authors, processed these V and J calls. Recorded for this sample are around 35,000 distinct CDR3 sequences; roughly 5.7% of them occurred a single time. In total, the top ten clones hold 5.9% of the sample.

This clonotype occurred a few times. The antigen this receptor binds is unknown. No much larger clonotype is one base removed from it; base qualities were not supplied. The sequence is built from TRBV20-1 and TRBJ2-3; 7 junctional bases match TRBD2. This clonotype originated in an adult who was a healthcare worker with PCR-confirmed SARS-CoV-2 infection or an uninfected control (not recorded which). What was sequenced was whole blood. The CDR3 amino acid sequence is: CSARGGRSPDTQYF. The nucleotide sequence reads TGCAGTGCTAGAGGCGGGAGATCCCCAGATACGCAGTATTTT.